This entry lists 13 T cell receptor beta chains sequenced from one sample in a study of regulatory T cells in long-lasting Graves disease. Library construction for TCR beta used iRepertoire HTBI primers and Arm-PCR of CDR3 regions. Via MiXCR, TCRdb re-called the multiplex PCR reads, giving one row per CDR3 protein. The sample lists about 320,000 distinct CDR3 sequences; about a sixth were seen once. Noted time point: newly diagnosed GD, antithyroid drugs for less than 3 months. The authors made the TCR library using RNA they extracted from PBMCs. The sequenced sample was peripheral blood mononuclear cells (PBMCs), obtained at new diagnosis, from a patient treated with antithyroid drugs. These receptors were collected from a female donor with Graves disease.

This clonotype was observed at least ten times. The V gene is TRBV28, the J gene TRBJ1-4; D possibly corresponds to TRBD1 (5 bases). Germline lookup yields CDR1 MDHEN and CDR2 SYDVKM. The V end lost 6 bases, the J end lost 4 bases, and 21 bases lay between the germline ends. The CDR3 spans 17 residues. CDR3 in amino acids: CASSPLFDSRVNEKLFF. CDR3 DNA sequence: TGTGCCAGCAGCCCACTCTTCGACAGTCGCGTTAATGAAAAACTGTTTTTT.

This clonotype was detected ten times or more. The genes are TRBV6-1 and TRBJ2-5; D perhaps matches TRBD1 (5 bases). Germline values: CDR1 MNHNS, CDR2 SASEGT. There are 16 residues in the CDR3. Trimming shortened V by 8 bases and J by 4 bases, and 23 bases separated the two germline ends. CDR3: CASGLNFQGVTETQYF. CDR3 nucleotides: TGTGCCAGCGGCCTTAACTTTCAAGGGGTGACAGAGACCCAGTACTTC.

This clonotype was observed many times. This chain uses TRBV19 with TRBJ1-5, with no clear D. From germline, CDR1 is LNHDA and CDR2 SQIVND (reference sequence). The CDR3 is made up of 14 amino acids. V was pared by 0 bases and J by 3 bases, with 6 bases between. This CDR3 is CASSIDRFNQPQHF. The CDR3 DNA reads TGTGCCAGTAGTATAGACAGGTTCAATCAGCCCCAGCATTTT.

This clonotype has a count of ten or more. J is TRBJ2-5 and V is TRBV10-3; the D is unclear. The V gene's germline CDR1 is ENHRY and CDR2 SYGVKD. V lost 3 bases and J 2 bases, leaving 1 base between the germline ends. The CDR3 has 11 residues. CDR3 in amino acids: CAISEQETQYF. CDR3 DNA: TGTGCCATCAGTGAACAAGAGACCCAGTACTTC.

In this sample, this clonotype turned up a few times. The genes are TRBV28 and TRBJ1-3, with no clear D. Germline CDR1 MDHEN, CDR2 SYDVKM. The CDR3 runs to 12 residues. V was trimmed by 8 bases and J by 11 bases, leaving 16 bases between them. CDR3 region: CASGDPLRAIYF. In DNA, the CDR3 is TGTGCCAGCGGGGATCCACTTCGGGCCATATATTTT.

This clonotype was observed at least ten times. The chain combines TRBV28 with TRBJ2-1; 7 bases are a match to TRBD2. Germline V gene sequence: CDR1 MDHEN, CDR2 SYDVKM. The CDR3 contains 13 residues. The J segment lost 5 bases and the V segment lost 8 bases, leaving 6 bases of the junction unmatched. CDR3 sequence reads: CASRSAGDNEQFF. For the CDR3, the DNA is TGTGCCAGCCGTTCTGCGGGAGACAATGAGCAGTTCTTC.

About this clonotype: Since a much larger clone is just one base distant, this may be a read error. The gene calls are TRBV19 and TRBJ1-1; D may be TRBD1 (5 bases). V dropped 3 bases and J dropped 3 bases, with 20 bases sitting between them. Germline lookup yields CDR1 LNHDA and CDR2 SQIVND (reference sequence). This CDR3 is 17 amino acids long. For the CDR3, the DNA is TGTGCCAGTAGTATTCCAAGGGGAATCCCCTCACACACTGAAGCTTTCTTT. This translates into CASSIPRGIPSHTEAFF.

A few counts support this clonotype. J is TRBJ2-7 and V is TRBV7-8, with D maybe TRBD2 (5 bases). V was clipped by 5 bases and J by 0 bases, with 14 bases between them. The CDR3 covers 15 residues. Germline lookup yields CDR1 SGHVS and CDR2 FQNEAQ. The CDR3 is CASSIQRLNSYEQYF. CDR3 bases: TGTGCCAGCAGCATTCAGCGGCTGAACTCCTACGAGCAGTACTTC.

Worth noting for this clonotype: A far larger clone is a single base away, which makes a read error likely. This chain connects TRBV11-3 to TRBJ2-3, with no clear D. Deletions cut 1 base from V and 8 bases from J, with 10 bases between. This CDR3 is 13 amino acids long. Germline V lookup: CDR1 SGHNT, CDR2 YENEEA. CDR3 bases: TGTGCCAGCAGCTTAGTGGCGCTAGTTACGCAGTATTTT. It yields the protein CASSLVALVTQYF.

This clonotype occurred many times. In nucleotides, the CDR3 is TGTGCCAGCAGTGAAGCGCCGATGGACTACACCTTC. Protein sequence: CASSEAPMDYTF. This chain joins TRBV2 and TRBJ1-2, with D hard to call. The CDR3 extends over 12 amino acids. V dropped 0 bases and J dropped 10 bases, with 9 bases sitting between them. Germline V gives CDR1 SNHLY, CDR2 FYNNEI.

With respect to this clonotype: At one boundary the junction diverges from the germline segment, which might be a read error. This sequence joins TRBV7-9 and TRBJ1-1; D not certain. The V gene's germline CDR1 is SEHNR and CDR2 FQNEAQ (reference sequence). The CDR3 totals 13 residues. The CDR3 reads CASSKNMNAEAFF. In DNA form, the CDR3 reads TGTGCCAGCAGTAAGAATATGAACGCTGAAGCTTTCTTT.

This clonotype was counted ten times or more. The rearrangement uses TRBV12-3 or TRBV12-4 and TRBJ2-1; D perhaps matches TRBD2 (6 bases). This CDR3 has 14 amino acids. Trimming left V 5 bases short and J 7 bases short, with 15 bases between. The CDR3 DNA sequence: TGTGCCAGCAGTGGCCCGGGGGATGTTAATGAGCAGTTCTTC. Amino acid sequence: CASSGPGDVNEQFF.

This clonotype appeared many times. V gene TRBV7-9 combines with J gene TRBJ2-3; D not certain. This CDR3 region has 12 residues. CDR1 SEHNR and CDR2 FQNEAQ come from the germline V gene (reference sequence). Trimming took off 2 bases at V and 5 bases at J, with 5 bases between the two ends. In DNA, the CDR3 is TGTGCCAGCAGCTTAAGCCAAGATACGCAGTATTTT. It encodes CASSLSQDTQYF.